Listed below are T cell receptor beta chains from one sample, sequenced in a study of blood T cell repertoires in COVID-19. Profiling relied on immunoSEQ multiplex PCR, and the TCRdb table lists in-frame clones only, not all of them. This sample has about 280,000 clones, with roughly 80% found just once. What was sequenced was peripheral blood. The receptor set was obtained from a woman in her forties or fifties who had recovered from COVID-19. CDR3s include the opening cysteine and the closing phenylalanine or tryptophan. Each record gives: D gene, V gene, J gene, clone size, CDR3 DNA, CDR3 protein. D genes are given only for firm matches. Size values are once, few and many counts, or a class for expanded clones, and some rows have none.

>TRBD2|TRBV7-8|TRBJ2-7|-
TGTGCCAGCCTTAGCGGGGGCTTGTCCTACGAGCAGTACTTC
CASLSGGLSYEQYF
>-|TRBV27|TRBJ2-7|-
TGTGCCAGCAGTCTAATACTTCCGCTTGCCTACGAGCAGTACTTC
CASSLILPLAYEQYF
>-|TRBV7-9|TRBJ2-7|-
TGTGCCAGCGGCAAGGGGGGGTCCTCCTACGAGCAGTACTTC
CASGKGGSSYEQYF
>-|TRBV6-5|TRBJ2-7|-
TGTGCCAGCAGTTACGACGGGAAAGGCTCCTACGAGCAGTACTTC
CASSYDGKGSYEQYF
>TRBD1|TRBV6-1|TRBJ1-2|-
TGTGCCAGCAGTGAAGGGGGACAGGGAAACTATGGCTACACCTTC
CASSEGGQGNYGYTF
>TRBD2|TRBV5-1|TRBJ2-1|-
TGCGCCAGCAGCTTGGGCGGGAGGGCCTACAATGAGCAGTTCTTC
CASSLGGRAYNEQFF
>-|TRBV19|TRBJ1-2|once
TGTGCCAGTAGTACCCCTCGGGGCTACACCTTC
CASSTPRGYTF
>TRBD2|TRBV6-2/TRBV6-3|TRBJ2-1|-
TGTGCCAGCAGTCCACCCGGGACTAGCGGGAGAGGAGCCTACAATGAGCAGTTCTTC
CASSPPGTSGRGAYNEQFF
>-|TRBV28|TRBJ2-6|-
TGTGCCAGCAGGACTTACCGTTCCGGGGCCAACGTCCTGACTTTC
CASRTYRSGANVLTF
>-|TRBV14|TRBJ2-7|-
TGTGCCAGCAGCCAGGGGCCCCTTGTTGGTGAGCAGTACTTC
CASSQGPLVGEQYF
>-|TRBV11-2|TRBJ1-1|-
TGTGCCAGCAGCTTAGTCGGGGTTGTCGCTTTCTTT
CASSLVGVVAFF
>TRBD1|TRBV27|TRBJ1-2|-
TGTGCCAGCAGTCGCCAAGGGACAGGACTGAACTATGGCTACACCTTC
CASSRQGTGLNYGYTF
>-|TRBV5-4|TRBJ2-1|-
TGTGCCAGCAGCGACGGGAGTATGGGGTACAATGAGCAGTTCTTC
CASSDGSMGYNEQFF
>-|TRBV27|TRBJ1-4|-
TGTGCCAGCAGTTTAATCCGGAGCCGAGCAACTAATGAAAAACTGTTTTTT
CASSLIRSRATNEKLFF
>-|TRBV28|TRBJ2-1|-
TGTGCCAGCAGTTTATTGAAGGGCGGGGCCGAGCAGTTCTTC
CASSLLKGGAEQFF
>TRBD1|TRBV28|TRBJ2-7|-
TGTGCCAGCAGTTCGGCCGGGACAGAGTCCTACGAGCAGTACTTC
CASSSAGTESYEQYF
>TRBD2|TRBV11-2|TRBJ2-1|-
TGTGCCAGCAGCCCCCGCGGGGGGCTTTCTTCCTACAATGAGCAGTTCTTC
CASSPRGGLSSYNEQFF
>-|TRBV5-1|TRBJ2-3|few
TGCGCCAGCAGCCCGACTAGTCTAAACACAGATACGCAGTATTTT
CASSPTSLNTDTQYF
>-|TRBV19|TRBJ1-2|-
TGTGCCAGTAACTACAGGGACAACTATGGCTACACCTTC
CASNYRDNYGYTF
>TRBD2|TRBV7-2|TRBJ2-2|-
TGTGCCAGCAGCTTAATCTCCCTAGCGGGGACCGGGGAGCTGTTTTTT
CASSLISLAGTGELFF
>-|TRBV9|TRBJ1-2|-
TGTGCCAGCAGCGAAGGGGCGGGGGTTTACTATGGCTACACCTTC
CASSEGAGVYYGYTF
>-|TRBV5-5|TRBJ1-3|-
TGTGCCAGCAGCCCCCCGGGGGGCAGGTCTGGAAACACCATATATTTT
CASSPPGGRSGNTIYF
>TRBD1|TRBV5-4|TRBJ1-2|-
TGTGCCAGCAGCCGTCCAGGGGGAGACTATGGCTACACCTTC
CASSRPGGDYGYTF
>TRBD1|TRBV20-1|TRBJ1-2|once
TGCAGTGCTAGTGGGGGGAGACAGGGATGGTATGGCTACACCTTC
CSASGGRQGWYGYTF
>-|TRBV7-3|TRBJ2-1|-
TGTGCCAGCAGCGGTGCGGTGAGCTCCTACAATGAGCAGTTCTTC
CASSGAVSSYNEQFF
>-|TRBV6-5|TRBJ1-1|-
TGTGCCAGCATTCCCGCAGGTCACCCCTCTGAAGCTTTCTTT
CASIPAGHPSEAFF
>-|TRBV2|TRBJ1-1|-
TGTGCCGTCCACGACGCGGGGGGCACTGAAGCTTTCTTT
CAVHDAGGTEAFF
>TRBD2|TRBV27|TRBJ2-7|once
TGTGCCACCAGACTAGCCAGCGAGCAGTACTTC
CATRLASEQYF
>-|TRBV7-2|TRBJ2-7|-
TGTGCCAGCAGCTTAGCGCTCATCAGGGACGAGCAGTACTTC
CASSLALIRDEQYF
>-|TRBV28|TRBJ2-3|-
TGTGCCAGCAGTTCCGCACTGGGGGGATCTAGCACAGATACGCAGTATTTT
CASSSALGGSSTDTQYF
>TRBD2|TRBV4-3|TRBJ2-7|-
TGCGCCAGCAGCCAAGCACGGGGTCAGGCGGGGGGGCCAAGTGGGTACGAGCAGTACTTC
CASSQARGQAGGPSGYEQYF
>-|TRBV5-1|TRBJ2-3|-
TGCGCCAGCAGCTTTGGAGGGAGCGGTCCACCAGATACGCAGTATTTT
CASSFGGSGPPDTQYF
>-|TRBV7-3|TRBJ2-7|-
TGTGCCAGCAGCTTCCAAGGGACGGACAGCTCCTACGAGCAGTACTTC
CASSFQGTDSSYEQYF
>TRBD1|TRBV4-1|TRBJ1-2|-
TGCGCCAGCACCCCGGGACAGGGGGCTAGAGGGGACGGCTACACCTTC
CASTPGQGARGDGYTF
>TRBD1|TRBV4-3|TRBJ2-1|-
TGCGCCAGCAGCCAAGAAGACAGGGGGCGGTCGAATGAGCAGTTCTTC
CASSQEDRGRSNEQFF
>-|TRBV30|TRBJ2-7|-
TGTGCCTGGAGCCCCAGCTCCTACGAGCAGTACTTC
CAWSPSSYEQYF
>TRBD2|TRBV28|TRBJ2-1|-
TGTGCCAGCAGTTCCGCTAGCGGGAGCTCCTACAATGAGCAGTTCTTC
CASSSASGSSYNEQFF
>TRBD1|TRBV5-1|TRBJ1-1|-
TGCGCCAGCCGCTTCTCAGGGGGCGCGGGCACTGAAGCTTTCTTT
CASRFSGGAGTEAFF
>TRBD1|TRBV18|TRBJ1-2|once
TGTGCCAGCTCACCGGGACAGGGGTTACACACCTTC
CASSPGQGLHTF
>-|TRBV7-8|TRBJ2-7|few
TGTGCCAGCAGCATAGGCGTTGACAGTGCTGTGCAGTACTTC
CASSIGVDSAVQYF